Presented here are 13 T cell receptor beta chains from one specimen sequenced in a study of blood T cell repertoires in COVID-19. Sequenced by immunoSEQ multiplex PCR; TCRdb stores in-frame clones only, minus some. The data show just over 350,000 clones, 75% to 90% seen once. The sample was peripheral blood. The origin of the receptors is a woman aged 60 to 75 with COVID-19, enrolled during active disease.

The chain recombines TRBV3-1 (or the pseudogene TRBV3-2) with TRBJ1-1, with TRBD1 matching 7 bases. J lost 5 bases, V lost 1 base, and 4 bases had no gene match. There are 14 residues in the CDR3. The germline gives CDR1 LGHDT, CDR2 YNNKEL (reference sequence). In DNA form, the CDR3 reads TGTGCCAGCAGCCAAGTGGGGGGACAGACTGAAGCTTTCTTT. This encodes CASSQVGGQTEAFF.

This clone was recorded only once. V and J are TRBV4-1 and TRBJ2-7; TRBD1 matches at 8 bases. Trimming cost V 4 bases and J 3 bases; bases outside gene matches: 8. The CDR3 consists of 15 residues. Looked up from germline, CDR1 is MGHRA and CDR2 is YSYEKL. CDR3 sequence reads: CASSPGQGGGYEQYF. As DNA, the CDR3 is TGCGCCAGCAGCCCTGGACAGGGTGGCGGCTACGAGCAGTACTTC.

The rearrangement uses TRBV27 and TRBJ2-7; D gene unclear. The V gene's germline CDR1 is MNHEY and CDR2 SMNVEV (reference sequence). Trimming pared 2 bases from V and 5 bases from J, leaving 10 bases between. The CDR3 has 13 amino acids. The CDR3 DNA follows: TGTGCCAGCAGTTTAGCCTTTCAGGACGAGCAGTACTTC. Amino acid sequence: CASSLAFQDEQYF.

The rearrangement uses TRBV7-9 and TRBJ1-3; D remains ambiguous. Trimming took off 0 bases at V and 2 bases at J, with 11 bases between the two ends. Per germline, CDR1 SEHNR and CDR2 FQNEAQ (reference sequence). The length of the CDR3 is 16 residues. DNA for the CDR3: TGTGCCAGCAGCTTAGCGCAAGGGAGACCTGGAAACACCATATATTTT. It encodes CASSLAQGRPGNTIYF.

The chain couples TRBV5-4 to TRBJ2-1, with D hard to call. V lost 4 bases and J lost 5, with 13 bases in between. Germline-derived CDR1 and CDR2 are SGHNT and YYREEE (reference sequence). The length of the CDR3 is 14 residues. The CDR3 nucleotides are TGTGCCAGCAGCACGAGTCCACTGGACAATGAGCAGTTCTTC. This sequence encodes CASSTSPLDNEQFF. The full variable domain, rest sourced from reference TRBV5-4 and TRBJ2-1, is ETGVTQSPTHLIKTRGQQVTLRCSSQSGHNTVSWYQQALGQGPQFIFQYYREEENGRGNFPPRFSGLQFPNYSSELNVNALELDDSALYLCASSTSPLDNEQFFGPGTRLTVL.

The chain uses TRBV18 and TRBJ2-1; the D gene is possibly TRBD1 (8 bases). The germline CDR1 and CDR2 sequences are KGHSH and LQKENI. V was cut by 6 bases and J by 7 bases, with 19 bases left in between. The length of the CDR3 is 15 residues. DNA for the CDR3: TGTGCCAGCTCCCCGGGGGGACAGGTTGTGAATGAGCAGTTCTTC. The encoded protein is CASSPGGQVVNEQFF.

This clone was seen only once. The V and J genes are TRBV7-9 and TRBJ2-5, with 12 bases aligning to TRBD2. The J segment lost 5 bases and the V segment lost 1 base, leaving 5 bases of the junction unmatched. Germline V gene lookup returns CDR1 SEHNR and CDR2 FQNEAQ (reference sequence). CDR3 length: 16 amino acids. CDR3 sequence: CASSLGTSGVSETQYF. CDR3 sequence (DNA): TGTGCCAGCAGCTTAGGGACTAGCGGGGTCTCGGAGACCCAGTACTTC.

This chain links TRBV23-1 with TRBJ2-1; 8 nucleotides match TRBD2. TRBV23-1 is designated an ORF whose function remains uncertain. With 2 bases clipped from V and 10 bases from J, the junction kept 19 bases outside the gene matches. The CDR3 consists of 18 residues. The chain's CDR3 is CASSQPYEGRGDLEEQFF. As DNA, the CDR3 is TGCGCCAGCAGTCAACCCTACGAAGGGCGGGGGGACCTTGAGGAGCAGTTCTTC.

In DNA, the CDR3 is TGTGCCACTCAGCAGGGTCTCCAAGAGACCCAGTACTTC. Amino acid sequence: CATQQGLQETQYF. The chain combines TRBV15 with TRBJ2-5; D perhaps matches TRBD1 (5 bases). The CDR3 covers 13 residues. Germline V lookup: CDR1 LNHNV, CDR2 YYDKDF (reference sequence). V was shortened by 9 bases and J by 1 base, with 12 bases between the two germline ends.

The chain is built from TRBV9 and TRBJ2-7; 12 bases are a match to TRBD2. Germline CDR1 and CDR2: SGDLS and YYNGEE. Germline trimming cut 3 bases from V and 4 bases from J; bases unmatched to any gene: 8. This CDR3 spans 16 amino acids. The CDR3 sequence is CASSETWTSGAYEQYF. DNA of the CDR3: TGTGCCAGCAGCGAGACCTGGACTAGCGGGGCTTACGAGCAGTACTTC.

In this sample, this clone turned up a few times. This chain links TRBV6-5 with TRBJ2-1; TRBD2 is a possible D gene (7 bases). Germline CDR1 is MNHEY and CDR2 is SVGAGI. The CDR3 has 16 residues. V lost 2 bases to trimming and J lost 4 bases, with 15 bases between them. The CDR3: CASSYEAGAHYNEQFF. CDR3 DNA: TGTGCCAGCAGTTACGAGGCGGGGGCCCATTACAATGAGCAGTTCTTC.

The chain couples TRBV3-1 (or the pseudogene TRBV3-2) to TRBJ2-1; D may be TRBD1 (5 bases). The CDR3 covers 16 residues. Germline CDR1 LGHDT, CDR2 YNNKEL (reference sequence). Trimming took 0 bases from V and 4 from J, leaving 13 bases between them. The CDR3 sequence: CASSQDLQGLYNEQFF. Here the CDR3 DNA reads TGTGCCAGCAGCCAAGATTTGCAGGGCTTATACAATGAGCAGTTCTTC.

The rearrangement uses TRBV7-2 and TRBJ2-7, with 8 bases lining up with TRBD1. This CDR3 has 14 amino acids. Germline CDR1 and CDR2: SGHTA and FQGNSA. The ends lost 4 bases at V and 0 bases at J; junction bases unmatched: 2. CDR3 residues: CASSWTGSSYEQYF. For the CDR3, the DNA is TGTGCCAGCAGCTGGACAGGGAGCTCCTACGAGCAGTACTTC.